The 28 T cell receptor beta chains reported below all come from one sample, sequenced in a study of OX40 agonist ivuxolimab in advanced cancers. The protocol was immunoSEQ multiplex PCR, while the TCRdb copy is restricted to in-frame clones and leaves out a portion. The data contain approximately 68,000 clones, 87% of them singletons. This material consisted of CD4+ or CD8+ T cells sorted from blood, taken in a trial of the OX40 agonist ivuxolimab. The receptors stem from an adult with an advanced solid tumor such as melanoma, head and neck, liver or kidney cancer.

This chain joins TRBV28 and TRBJ1-5; TRBD1 might be the D (5 bases). V was cut by 5 bases and J by 2 bases, with 16 bases left in between. The CDR3 loop spans 16 amino acids. CDR1 is MDHEN, CDR2 SYDVKM, per germline. CDR3 residues: CASSLGGEGRNQPQHF. The CDR3 coding sequence is TGTGCCAGCAGTCTGGGGGGGGAGGGGCGCAATCAGCCCCAGCATTTT.

The V call is TRBV7-9, the J call TRBJ2-1; D might be TRBD2 (6 bases). V lost 2 bases, J lost 5 bases, and 10 bases lay in between. Germline V gene data show CDR1 as SEHNR and CDR2 as FQNEAQ (reference sequence). This CDR3 region has 14 residues. CDR3 bases: TGTGCCAGCAGCTTAAGGGAGGAGAACAATGAGCAGTTCTTC. Protein product: CASSLREENNEQFF.

This clone was detected only a few times. V is TRBV9 and J is TRBJ2-1; D remains ambiguous. The CDR3 has 17 residues. The germline V gene has CDR1 SGDLS and CDR2 YYNGEE. Between the trimmed V and J ends, which lost 0 bases and 0 bases, there was a span of 13 bases. CDR3 loop: CASSVVGQSNSYNEQFF. CDR3 bases: TGTGCCAGCAGCGTAGTTGGGCAGTCCAACTCCTACAATGAGCAGTTCTTC.

The V gene is TRBV5-6, the J gene TRBJ1-5; weak D call: TRBD1 (5 bases). CDR1 is SGHDT and CDR2 is YYEEEE in the germline V gene. The CDR3 contains 15 residues. With 1 base removed from V and 2 bases from J, the gap between germline ends came to 10 bases. CDR3 sequence (DNA): TGTGCCAGCAGCTTGTGGGGGTACGGCAATCAGCCCCAGCATTTT. Residues: CASSLWGYGNQPQHF.

CDR3 in amino acids: CASSYGSNQPQHF. Written as DNA, the CDR3 is TGTGCCAGCAGTTATGGTAGCAATCAGCCCCAGCATTTT. The chain is built from TRBV6-6 and TRBJ1-5; no clear D gene. This CDR3 spans 13 amino acids. V was shortened by 3 bases and J by 0 bases, with 3 bases between the two germline ends. CDR1 is MNHNY and CDR2 is SVGAGI in the germline V gene (reference sequence).

CDR3 coding DNA: TGCGCCAGCAGCTTATGGCTAGCGGGGGGGTCTAGCACAGATACGCAGTATTTT. Protein product: CASSLWLAGGSSTDTQYF. The chain is built from TRBV5-1 and TRBJ2-3; 12 bases fit TRBD2. This CDR3 comprises 18 residues. In germline, CDR1 is SGHRS, CDR2 YFSETQ. The junction had 7 bases not matched to a gene; V was cut back by 2 bases and J by 0 bases.

The chain is built from TRBV6-4 and TRBJ1-1; D may be TRBD1 (5 bases). The CDR3 extends over 17 amino acids. Germline CDR1 reads MRHNA; CDR2 reads SNTAGT. V lost 3 bases, J lost 1 base, and 18 bases lay in between. As DNA, the CDR3 is TGTGCCAGCAGTGAGGGGACCGGGACCCGATCGAACACTGAAGCTTTCTTT. Protein sequence: CASSEGTGTRSNTEAFF.

J is TRBJ2-2 and V is TRBV14; tentative D call: TRBD2 (6 bases). V was clipped by 1 base and J by 5 bases, with 11 bases between them. The CDR3 is made up of 15 amino acids. Germline CDR1 reads SGHDN; CDR2 reads FVKESK. The CDR3 nucleotides read TGTGCCAGCAGCCAAGCCACGGCGGGGACCGGGGAGCTGTTTTTT. Translated, it gives CASSQATAGTGELFF.

This chain connects TRBV6-4 to TRBJ1-1; D is unresolved. Germline V gene lookup returns CDR1 MRHNA and CDR2 SNTAGT. CDR3 length: 13 amino acids. V lost 5 bases and J lost 1, with 8 bases in between. CDR3 amino acids: CASSSQENTEAFF. Here the CDR3 DNA reads TGTGCCAGCAGTTCACAAGAGAACACTGAAGCTTTCTTT.

V is TRBV7-6 and J is TRBJ2-3; D tentatively fits TRBD1 or TRBD2 (6 bases each). V lost 0 bases, J lost 5 bases, and 21 bases lay in between. The CDR3 length is 18 residues. The germline V gene encodes CDR1 SGHVS and CDR2 FNYEAQ. The CDR3 nucleotides are TGTGCCAGCAGCTTAGCCCAGATTAAGGGGGGCGCCGTAGATACGCAGTATTTT. Its translation: CASSLAQIKGGAVDTQYF.

In this sample, this clone turned up once. The chain couples TRBV7-9 to TRBJ2-2; 10 bases line up with TRBD1. Germline CDR1 and CDR2: SEHNR and FQNEAQ (reference sequence). V was clipped by 5 bases and J by 2 bases; unmatched bases: 11. The CDR3 contains 18 residues. In DNA, the CDR3 is TGTGCCAGCAGCGAACGGGACAGGGGCTCCGTTAACACCGGGGAGCTGTTTTTT. Translating it yields CASSERDRGSVNTGELFF.

V gene TRBV27 combines with J gene TRBJ1-6; D gene ambiguous. CDR3 size: 15 residues. CDR1 is MNHEY, CDR2 SMNVEV, per germline (reference sequence). V dropped 6 bases and J dropped 4 bases, with 13 bases sitting between them. In DNA form, the CDR3 reads TGTGCCAGCAGCCATGGACGGAGTTATAATTCACCCCTCCACTTT. Protein: CASSHGRSYNSPLHF.

This sequence joins TRBV5-1 and TRBJ2-1; 9 nucleotides match TRBD2. Germline V gene sequence: CDR1 SGHRS, CDR2 YFSETQ. J was trimmed by 4 bases and V by 1 base; bases with no gene match: 12. This CDR3 has 18 amino acids. CDR3 bases: TGCGCCAGCAGCTTGATAGCGGGAGTTGTTCCCGATTACAATGAGCAGTTCTTC. The encoded protein is CASSLIAGVVPDYNEQFF.

CDR3 in DNA: TGTGCCATCAGTGAGTCGAGTTTCGAGACCCAGTACTTC. Encoded protein: CAISESSFETQYF. The rearrangement links TRBV10-3 to TRBJ2-5; D unclear. With 0 bases removed from V and 5 bases from J, the gap between germline ends came to 7 bases. Looked up from germline, CDR1 is ENHRY and CDR2 is SYGVKD. The CDR3 runs to 13 residues.

The J gene is TRBJ2-7, the V gene TRBV5-1; TRBD2 is a possible D gene (5 bases). The germline V gene encodes CDR1 SGHRS and CDR2 YFSETQ. This CDR3 has 15 amino acids. Trimming stripped 0 bases from V and 7 bases from J, with 17 bases between. CDR3: CASSLVADSPMEQYF. The CDR3 DNA reads TGCGCCAGCAGCTTGGTTGCGGACTCCCCCATGGAGCAGTACTTC.

The rearrangement uses TRBV6-5 and TRBJ1-1; weak D call: TRBD1 (5 bases). This CDR3 region has 13 residues. Germline V lookup: CDR1 MNHEY, CDR2 SVGAGI. Trimming shortened V by 2 bases and J by 10 bases, and 14 bases separated the two germline ends. CDR3 sequence: CASSYGGVSGAFF. CDR3 in DNA: TGTGCCAGCAGTTACGGGGGTGTGTCTGGAGCTTTCTTT.

The chain has TRBV20-1 and TRBJ2-7; D might be TRBD2 (5 bases). V lost 5 bases, J lost 6 bases, and 11 bases lay in between. This CDR3 is 11 amino acids long. CDR1 DFQATT and CDR2 SNEGSKA come from the germline V gene (reference sequence). CDR3 nucleotides: TGCAGTGCTTTCTTGAGCGGCGAGCAGTACTTC. This encodes CSAFLSGEQYF.

The V and J genes are TRBV28 and TRBJ1-5; 7 bases line up with TRBD1. The germline V gene encodes CDR1 MDHEN and CDR2 SYDVKM. J lost 4 bases, V lost 6 bases, and 24 bases had no gene match. CDR3 length: 20 residues. The CDR3 sequence: CASRQGPMGKTHRGNQPQHF. CDR3 bases: TGTGCCAGCAGACAAGGCCCCATGGGGAAAACCCACAGGGGAAATCAGCCCCAGCATTTT. Using reference TRBV28 and TRBJ1-5 for the parts outside the CDR3, the full variable domain is DVKVTQSSRYLVKRTGEKVFLECVQDMDHENMFWYRQDPGLGLRLIYFSYDVKMKEKGDIPEGYSVSREKKERFSLILESASTNQTSMYLCASRQGPMGKTHRGNQPQHFGDGTRLSIL.

The V and J genes are TRBV5-1 and TRBJ2-1; 7 bases map to TRBD2. The CDR3 runs to 14 residues. CDR1 SGHRS and CDR2 YFSETQ come from the germline V gene. After removal of 6 bases from V and 3 bases from J, the junction contained 6 bases not matched to a gene. The CDR3 DNA sequence: TGCGCCAGCACCGGGACTACCCTCTACAATGAGCAGTTCTTC. Translation gives CASTGTTLYNEQFF. Based on the CDR3 plus reference TRBV5-1 and TRBJ2-1, the full variable domain is KAGVTQTPRYLIKTRGQQVTLSCSPISGHRSVSWYQQTPGQGLQFLFEYFSETQRNKGNFPGRFSGRQFSNSRSEMNVSTLELGDSALYLCASTGTTLYNEQFFGPGTRLTVL.

The genes are TRBV5-4 and TRBJ2-1; 7 nucleotides match TRBD1. J gave up 9 bases and V 4 bases, and 13 bases lay outside the gene matches. The length of the CDR3 is 15 residues. Germline V gene lookup returns CDR1 SGHNT and CDR2 YYREEE (reference sequence). CDR3 loop: CASSQRQGSLGEQFF. The CDR3 bases are TGTGCCAGCAGCCAACGACAGGGTAGTCTCGGTGAGCAGTTCTTC.

The chain uses TRBV7-3 and TRBJ2-1, with D unclear. The CDR3 extends over 15 amino acids. V gave up 5 bases and J gave up 5 bases, with 16 bases separating them. The germline gives CDR1 SGHTA, CDR2 FQGTGA. The CDR3 coding sequence is TGTGCCAGCAGCCAAGACGGCTTCCTCAACAATGAGCAGTTCTTC. Amino acid sequence: CASSQDGFLNNEQFF.

The rearrangement links TRBV29-1 to TRBJ1-2; a possible D gene is TRBD1 (5 bases). The V gene's germline CDR1 is SQVTM and CDR2 ANQGSEA. V was shortened by 6 bases and J by 0 bases, with 8 bases between the two germline ends. The CDR3 is 12 residues long. The CDR3 loop reads CSVTEPNYGYTF. The CDR3 DNA follows: TGCAGCGTGACAGAGCCTAACTATGGCTACACCTTC.

This clone has only one observation. V usage is TRBV18 and J usage is TRBJ1-6; D uncertain. In germline, CDR1 is KGHSH, CDR2 LQKENI. The CDR3 consists of 13 residues. The V gene lost 7 bases and the J gene lost 7 bases, with 11 bases spanning the gap. The CDR3 DNA follows: TGTGCCAGCTACGGGAGCCCAAATTCACCCCTCCACTTT. This gives the protein CASYGSPNSPLHF.

The gene calls are TRBV30 and TRBJ2-1, with 8 bases that match TRBD2. The trim removed 2 bases at V and 7 bases at J, leaving 10 bases unmatched. The CDR3 is 15 amino acids. Germline-derived CDR1 and CDR2 are GTSNPN and SVGIG (reference sequence). The CDR3 DNA reads as TGTGCCTGGAGTCCCGGGACTAGTGTGGGGAATGAGCAGTTCTTC. This sequence encodes CAWSPGTSVGNEQFF.

The chain employs TRBV4-1 and TRBJ2-1, with 15 bases lining up with TRBD2. Germline V lookup: CDR1 MGHRA, CDR2 YSYEKL. There are 21 residues in the CDR3. J lost 1 base, V lost 2 bases, and 12 bases had no gene match. The CDR3 loop reads CASSQPRSGTSGGTSYNEQFF. The CDR3 nucleotides read TGCGCCAGCAGCCAACCAAGATCTGGGACTAGCGGGGGGACTTCCTACAATGAGCAGTTCTTC.

The V call is TRBV7-3, the J call TRBJ2-1; 12 nucleotides agree with TRBD2. The CDR3 is made up of 15 amino acids. J was trimmed by 7 bases and V by 5 bases; bases with no gene match: 6. In germline, CDR1 is SGHTA, CDR2 FQGTGA. This CDR3 reads CASSRLAGDLNEQFF. The CDR3 nucleotides are TGTGCCAGCAGCCGACTAGCGGGAGACCTGAATGAGCAGTTCTTC.

V usage is TRBV4-2 and J usage is TRBJ1-3; D remains ambiguous. Trimming cost V 6 bases and J 4 bases, with 10 bases left between them. CDR3 length: 13 residues. Germline V CDR1 and CDR2: LGHNA, YNFKEQ. CDR3 residues: CASRQRVGNTIYF. The DNA of the CDR3 is TGTGCCAGCAGACAAAGGGTAGGAAACACCATATATTTT.

The V gene is TRBV19, the J gene TRBJ1-5; D call uncertain. This CDR3 is 12 amino acids long. CDR1 LNHDA and CDR2 SQIVND come from the germline V gene (reference sequence). Trimming stripped 7 bases from V and 4 bases from J, with 8 bases between. The DNA of the CDR3 is TGTGCCAGTATAGGCGGGAATCAGCCCCAGCATTTT. It translates to CASIGGNQPQHF.